The sequence of this TCR beta chain was determined in a study of cytomegalovirus exposure and HLA in healthy donors. Study outcomes and limitations: In a later analysis, at a false discovery rate of 0.05, fewer than 20,000 TCR beta sequences were associated with HLA alleles.

This CDR3 has 16 amino acids. Germline V lookup: CDR1 SGHAT, CDR2 FQNNGV. The V and J ends lost 6 bases and 3 bases, in that order; junction bases with no gene match: 12. In the case of this clone: Its specificity is not known.

Researchers ran the PCR with 60 Vbeta and 13 Jbeta primers. The protocol was immunoSEQ multiplex PCR, while the TCRdb copy is restricted to in-frame clones and leaves out a portion. The sample carries some 190,000 clones, around 80% recorded once. The TCR sequence derives from a man aged 35-49 years in good health and CMV-seronegative. Sequenced sample: PBMCs. The chain is built from TRBV11-2 and TRBJ2-3; 7 nucleotides match TRBD1. The CDR3 sequence: CASSFSRGRLTDTQYF. The CDR3, as DNA: TGTGCCAGCAGTTTCTCTAGGGGGCGCCTAACAGATACGCAGTATTTT.